These T cell receptor beta chains were read from a single sample in a study of control samples from healthy donors and cancer patients. Assay used: immunoSEQ multiplex PCR; TCRdb lists only in-frame clones, some missing. Of 75,000 to 95,000 clones in the sample, over 75% are singletons; the top ten hold 4.5% to 6%. Specimen: blood. These receptors were collected from a woman aged 50 to 60 in good health. Both conserved end residues are part of each CDR3. The order of the fields is J gene, V gene, D gene, clone size, CDR3 DNA, CDR3 protein. A D gene is named only where the DNA matches it firmly. Size tells how often a clone was seen (once, few, many) or the class of an expanded clone, and some rows leave it out.

j_gene: TRBJ1-2
v_gene: TRBV19
d_gene: NA
abundance: NA
CDR3nt: TGTGCCAGTAGTATAGATCTCCACAGGTACACCTTC
CDR3aa: CASSIDLHRYTF

j_gene: TRBJ2-3
v_gene: TRBV28
d_gene: NA
abundance: NA
CDR3nt: TGTGCCAGCAAATCGGCAGATACGCAGTATTTT
CDR3aa: CASKSADTQYF

j_gene: TRBJ2-4
v_gene: TRBV19
d_gene: NA
abundance: NA
CDR3nt: TGTGCCAGTAGTGTCCGGGACACTGCCGCCAAAAACATTCAGTACTTC
CDR3aa: CASSVRDTAAKNIQYF

j_gene: TRBJ1-4
v_gene: TRBV3-1/TRBV3-2
d_gene: NA
abundance: few
CDR3nt: TGTGCCAGCAGCCGCCGCGGGGGGCTCGAAACAGATGAAAAACTGTTTTTT
CDR3aa: CASSRRGGLETDEKLFF

j_gene: TRBJ2-6
v_gene: TRBV5-6
d_gene: NA
abundance: few
CDR3nt: TGTGCCAGCAGCTTGTTACTCTCTGGGGCCAACGTCCTGACTTTC
CDR3aa: CASSLLLSGANVLTF

j_gene: TRBJ2-2
v_gene: TRBV6-6
d_gene: NA
abundance: once
CDR3nt: TGTGCCAGCCGGGGCCCGTCGAACACCGGGGAGCTGTTTTTT
CDR3aa: CASRGPSNTGELFF

j_gene: TRBJ1-1
v_gene: TRBV19
d_gene: NA
abundance: NA
CDR3nt: TGTGCCAGTAGTAACAGGGTGAACACTGAAGCTTTCTTT
CDR3aa: CASSNRVNTEAFF

j_gene: TRBJ2-3
v_gene: TRBV6-1
d_gene: NA
abundance: once
CDR3nt: TGTGCCAGCAGTGACATGGGGGGATACACAGATACGCAGTATTTT
CDR3aa: CASSDMGGYTDTQYF

j_gene: TRBJ1-1
v_gene: TRBV19
d_gene: NA
abundance: NA
CDR3nt: TGTGCCAGTAGTATGTCCCAACGCGGGGTTGAAGCTTTCTTT
CDR3aa: CASSMSQRGVEAFF

j_gene: TRBJ1-1
v_gene: TRBV14
d_gene: NA
abundance: NA
CDR3nt: TGTGCCAGCAGTCAGGGTTGGGACACTGAAGCTTTCTTT
CDR3aa: CASSQGWDTEAFF

j_gene: TRBJ2-7
v_gene: TRBV4-1
d_gene: TRBD1
abundance: NA
CDR3nt: TGCGCCAGCAGCGACGGACAGGGTGGTAAGAACGAGCAGTACTTC
CDR3aa: CASSDGQGGKNEQYF

j_gene: TRBJ2-7
v_gene: TRBV27
d_gene: NA
abundance: once
CDR3nt: TGTGCCAGCAGTTTGAAAATAGACTACGAGCAGTACTTC
CDR3aa: CASSLKIDYEQYF

j_gene: TRBJ1-2
v_gene: TRBV9
d_gene: NA
abundance: NA
CDR3nt: TGTGCCAGCAGCCCTCGACAGGAGGGGATAGCGGGCTACACCTTC
CDR3aa: CASSPRQEGIAGYTF

j_gene: TRBJ1-6
v_gene: TRBV18
d_gene: TRBD1
abundance: NA
CDR3nt: TGTGCCAGCTCACCTTCGACAGGGGGGAATTCACCCCTCCACTTT
CDR3aa: CASSPSTGGNSPLHF

j_gene: TRBJ1-2
v_gene: TRBV29-1
d_gene: TRBD1
abundance: NA
CDR3nt: TGCAGCGTTGGGGACAGGGGAGCTGGCTACACCTTC
CDR3aa: CSVGDRGAGYTF

j_gene: TRBJ1-1
v_gene: TRBV5-5
d_gene: TRBD1
abundance: NA
CDR3nt: TGTGCCAGCAGCCCCTCCGGGACAGGGTTCACTGAAGCTTTCTTT
CDR3aa: CASSPSGTGFTEAFF

j_gene: TRBJ1-5
v_gene: TRBV2
d_gene: NA
abundance: NA
CDR3nt: TGTGCCAGCAGTGAATATGGGGGAAGTCAGCCCCAGCATTTT
CDR3aa: CASSEYGGSQPQHF

j_gene: TRBJ1-2
v_gene: TRBV30
d_gene: NA
abundance: NA
CDR3nt: TGTGCCTGGATCATAATGACAACCGGGCAAGGCTACACCTTC
CDR3aa: CAWIIMTTGQGYTF

j_gene: TRBJ1-6
v_gene: TRBV18
d_gene: NA
abundance: NA
CDR3nt: TGTGCCAGCTCACCGAGGCCAGACGATAATTCACCCCTCCACTTT
CDR3aa: CASSPRPDDNSPLHF

j_gene: TRBJ2-5
v_gene: TRBV6-5
d_gene: TRBD2
abundance: once
CDR3nt: TGTGCCAGCAGTTATCGGGAGGCCCAAGAGACCCAGTACTTC
CDR3aa: CASSYREAQETQYF

j_gene: TRBJ2-4
v_gene: TRBV7-9
d_gene: NA
abundance: NA
CDR3nt: TGTGCCAGCAGCTTATCCAGTCAAATAGCCAAAAACATTCAGTACTTC
CDR3aa: CASSLSSQIAKNIQYF

j_gene: TRBJ1-3
v_gene: TRBV10-3
d_gene: NA
abundance: NA
CDR3nt: TGTGCCATCAGTGAGTCGAACACCATATATTTT
CDR3aa: CAISESNTIYF

j_gene: TRBJ2-3
v_gene: TRBV30
d_gene: TRBD1
abundance: NA
CDR3nt: TGTGCCTGGAGTGTCTCGGACAGGGTTATTCAGTATTTT
CDR3aa: CAWSVSDRVIQYF

j_gene: TRBJ1-3
v_gene: TRBV19
d_gene: NA
abundance: NA
CDR3nt: TGTGCCAGTAGGGCGGGCAGCTCTGGAAACACCATATATTTT
CDR3aa: CASRAGSSGNTIYF

j_gene: TRBJ2-7
v_gene: TRBV6-5
d_gene: NA
abundance: NA
CDR3nt: TGTGCCAGCAGCCTCAGTGGGGGGTCGGTCTACGAGCAGTACTTC
CDR3aa: CASSLSGGSVYEQYF

j_gene: TRBJ1-1
v_gene: TRBV2
d_gene: TRBD1
abundance: once
CDR3nt: TGTGCCAGCAGTGTCCGTAGGGGGCAAACGAACACTGAAGCTTTCTTT
CDR3aa: CASSVRRGQTNTEAFF

j_gene: TRBJ1-1
v_gene: TRBV5-6
d_gene: NA
abundance: NA
CDR3nt: TGTGCCAGCAGCGTTAGACGGGATGAAGCTTTCTTT
CDR3aa: CASSVRRDEAFF

j_gene: TRBJ1-1
v_gene: TRBV7-9
d_gene: NA
abundance: NA
CDR3nt: TGTGCCAGCAGCGACCAGGGTACCACTGAAGCTTTCTTT
CDR3aa: CASSDQGTTEAFF

j_gene: TRBJ1-4
v_gene: TRBV2
d_gene: TRBD1
abundance: NA
CDR3nt: TGTGCCAGCAGTGAAGGAACAGGGGTGGGTGAAAAACTGTTTTTT
CDR3aa: CASSEGTGVGEKLFF

j_gene: TRBJ2-3
v_gene: TRBV7-6
d_gene: TRBD2
abundance: few
CDR3nt: TGTGCCAGCAGTCGTGGACTAGCGGGGGGGCAAATCACAGATACGCAGTATTTT
CDR3aa: CASSRGLAGGQITDTQYF

j_gene: TRBJ1-2
v_gene: TRBV14
d_gene: NA
abundance: once
CDR3nt: TGTGCCAGCAGCCAAGCGGGCGTATATGGCTACACCTTC
CDR3aa: CASSQAGVYGYTF

j_gene: TRBJ2-1
v_gene: TRBV24-1
d_gene: TRBD2
abundance: NA
CDR3nt: TGTGCCACCAGCCCCATTGTCGGGGGGAATAGGTGGCAGTTCTTC
CDR3aa: CATSPIVGGNRWQFF

j_gene: TRBJ1-6
v_gene: TRBV5-4
d_gene: NA
abundance: NA
CDR3nt: TGTGCCGTTTTAGACAGTCCGAATTCACCCCTCCACTTT
CDR3aa: CAVLDSPNSPLHF

j_gene: TRBJ1-4
v_gene: TRBV6-5
d_gene: NA
abundance: NA
CDR3nt: TGTGCCAGCAGGAACCTCGACAGAACAAATGAAAAACTGTTTTTT
CDR3aa: CASRNLDRTNEKLFF

j_gene: TRBJ2-7
v_gene: TRBV3-1/TRBV3-2
d_gene: NA
abundance: NA
CDR3nt: TGTGCCAGCAGCCAAGTTATACTAGGAATCTACGAGCAGTACTTC
CDR3aa: CASSQVILGIYEQYF

j_gene: TRBJ1-2
v_gene: TRBV24-1
d_gene: NA
abundance: NA
CDR3nt: TGTGCCACCAGTGACTCCATTCACTACGGCTACACCTTC
CDR3aa: CATSDSIHYGYTF

j_gene: TRBJ1-5
v_gene: TRBV2
d_gene: NA
abundance: once
CDR3nt: TGTGCCAGCAGTGAAAATAGCAATCAGCCCCAGCATTTT
CDR3aa: CASSENSNQPQHF

j_gene: TRBJ2-7
v_gene: TRBV5-1
d_gene: NA
abundance: NA
CDR3nt: TGCGCCAGCAGCTTGATGGGGTCCTACGAGCAGTACTTC
CDR3aa: CASSLMGSYEQYF

j_gene: TRBJ1-2
v_gene: TRBV5-5
d_gene: TRBD1
abundance: NA
CDR3nt: TGTGCCAGCAGCTCCTACCGGGACAGTGACTATGGCTACACCTTC
CDR3aa: CASSSYRDSDYGYTF

j_gene: TRBJ2-7
v_gene: TRBV6-5
d_gene: TRBD1
abundance: NA
CDR3nt: TGTGCCAGTATGCCGGGACAGGGAAGAGAGCAGTACTTC
CDR3aa: CASMPGQGREQYF

j_gene: TRBJ1-6
v_gene: TRBV2
d_gene: NA
abundance: NA
CDR3nt: TGTGCCAGCTCCAAAGGGGATTCACCCCTCCACTTT
CDR3aa: CASSKGDSPLHF

j_gene: TRBJ1-2
v_gene: TRBV2
d_gene: NA
abundance: NA
CDR3nt: TGTGCCAGCAGTCGCGCAGTGCATGGCTACACCTTC
CDR3aa: CASSRAVHGYTF

j_gene: TRBJ1-2
v_gene: TRBV14
d_gene: NA
abundance: NA
CDR3nt: TGTGCCAGCAGCTACATTACAGGGTACACTGGCTACACCTTC
CDR3aa: CASSYITGYTGYTF

j_gene: TRBJ1-2
v_gene: TRBV5-4
d_gene: NA
abundance: NA
CDR3nt: TGTGCCAGCAGCTTGCAGGGTTATGGCTACACCTTC
CDR3aa: CASSLQGYGYTF

j_gene: TRBJ2-1
v_gene: TRBV28
d_gene: TRBD1
abundance: NA
CDR3nt: TGTGCCAGCAGCCCCGGACAGGGACTTTACAATGAGCAGTTCTTC
CDR3aa: CASSPGQGLYNEQFF

j_gene: TRBJ1-3
v_gene: TRBV6-5
d_gene: NA
abundance: once
CDR3nt: TGTGCCAGCACTAGCACAGGGCCCTCTGGAAACACCATATATTTT
CDR3aa: CASTSTGPSGNTIYF

j_gene: TRBJ1-2
v_gene: TRBV6-5
d_gene: NA
abundance: NA
CDR3nt: TGTGCCAGCTTGACAGTTTTTTCTGGCTACACCTTC
CDR3aa: CASLTVFSGYTF

j_gene: TRBJ1-2
v_gene: TRBV3-1/TRBV3-2
d_gene: NA
abundance: NA
CDR3nt: TGTGCCAGCAGCCGCCAATACTTCTATGGCTACACCTTC
CDR3aa: CASSRQYFYGYTF

j_gene: TRBJ2-1
v_gene: TRBV3-1/TRBV3-2
d_gene: NA
abundance: NA
CDR3nt: TGTGCCAGCAGCCAAGTAGCAACAGCGGAGCAGTTCTTC
CDR3aa: CASSQVATAEQFF

j_gene: TRBJ2-1
v_gene: TRBV11-3
d_gene: TRBD1
abundance: NA
CDR3nt: TGTGCCAGCAGCTTAGGTCACAGGGGTCGGAATGAGCAGTTCTTC
CDR3aa: CASSLGHRGRNEQFF

j_gene: TRBJ2-3
v_gene: TRBV5-6
d_gene: NA
abundance: NA
CDR3nt: TGTGCCAGCAGCTTAGGGCTCGGGGGCCAAGATACGCAGTATTTT
CDR3aa: CASSLGLGGQDTQYF

j_gene: TRBJ2-7
v_gene: TRBV2
d_gene: TRBD2
abundance: NA
CDR3nt: TGTGCCAGCAGTGGTGCGGGGGGCCGGAGCTCCTACGAGCAGTACTTC
CDR3aa: CASSGAGGRSSYEQYF

j_gene: TRBJ2-7
v_gene: TRBV18
d_gene: NA
abundance: NA
CDR3nt: TGTGCCAGCTCACCACAAAAGCAGGGATCCGACGAGCAGTACTTC
CDR3aa: CASSPQKQGSDEQYF

j_gene: TRBJ1-1
v_gene: TRBV12-3/TRBV12-4
d_gene: NA
abundance: NA
CDR3nt: TGTGCCAGCAGTTTCGGGGAGAACACTGAAGCTTTCTTT
CDR3aa: CASSFGENTEAFF

j_gene: TRBJ2-2
v_gene: TRBV6-5
d_gene: NA
abundance: NA
CDR3nt: TGTGCCAGCAGGGGCACCGGGGAGCTGTTTTTT
CDR3aa: CASRGTGELFF